These 22 T cell receptor beta chains were all obtained from the same sample, sequenced in a study of blood T cell repertoires in COVID-19. Generated by immunoSEQ multiplex PCR, the TCRdb table keeps only in-frame clones and is missing some. The repertoire holds 200,000 to 250,000 clones, 86% seen once, with 1.5% to 2% in the top ten. Input material: peripheral blood. The source of these receptors is a woman aged 60 to 75 who had recovered from COVID-19.

The V gene is TRBV28, the J gene TRBJ1-2; D is perhaps TRBD1 (6 bases). The length of the CDR3 is 14 residues. Germline V CDR1 and CDR2: MDHEN, SYDVKM. V shed 2 bases and J shed 4 bases, with 11 bases lying between them. CDR3 in amino acids: CASSLVDSRYGYTF. The CDR3 coding sequence is TGTGCCAGCAGTTTAGTGGACAGCCGCTATGGCTACACCTTC.

The gene calls are TRBV7-2 and TRBJ2-3; 9 bases fit TRBD2. The CDR3 has 17 residues. Looked up from germline, CDR1 is SGHTA and CDR2 is FQGNSA. After removal of 5 bases from V and 4 bases from J, the junction contained 13 bases not matched to a gene. CDR3: CASSPNVAGGRSDTQYF. DNA for the CDR3: TGTGCCAGCAGCCCCAACGTGGCGGGGGGGCGATCAGATACGCAGTATTTT.

CDR3 sequence: CASSLDRGLYNEQFF. DNA of the CDR3: TGTGCCAGCAGTCTTGACAGGGGGCTCTACAATGAGCAGTTCTTC. The rearrangement links TRBV6-4 to TRBJ2-1; TRBD1 matches at 10 bases. The germline V gene encodes CDR1 MRHNA and CDR2 SNTAGT. The CDR3 consists of 15 residues. With 5 bases clipped from V and 3 bases from J, the junction kept 4 bases outside the gene matches.

This chain joins TRBV19 and TRBJ2-2; TRBD1 aligns across 8 bases. Trimming at V came to 7 bases and at J to 5 bases, leaving 12 bases not matched to a gene. The germline CDR1 and CDR2 sequences are LNHDA and SQIVND (reference sequence). The CDR3 has 16 residues. Here the CDR3 reads CASMQGAATITGELFF. The CDR3 nucleotides read TGTGCCAGTATGCAGGGGGCGGCAACAATTACCGGGGAGCTGTTTTTT.

The chain links TRBV19 to TRBJ1-1; D ambiguous. Germline V gene lookup returns CDR1 LNHDA and CDR2 SQIVND (reference sequence). V lost 3 bases to trimming and J lost 0 bases, with 17 bases between them. The CDR3 is 17 amino acids. CDR3 DNA sequence: TGTGCCAGTAGTATGGTCCGCCGAGGGATCATGAACACTGAAGCTTTCTTT. Translation gives CASSMVRRGIMNTEAFF.

The chain employs TRBV21-1 and TRBJ1-5. TRBV21-1 counts as a pseudogene. This CDR3 contains 14 residues. Written as DNA, the CDR3 is TGTGCCAGGGGGAGGGGGTATAGCAATCAGCCCCAGCATTTT. It codes for CARGRGYSNQPQHF.

The V call is TRBV4-3, the J call TRBJ2-5; 11 bases agree with TRBD2. Germline V CDR1 and CDR2: LGHNA, YSLEER. Trimming took 2 bases from V and 11 from J; bases not matched to a gene: 4. This CDR3 comprises 13 residues. CDR3 sequence: CASSQLAGGKQYF. Here the CDR3 DNA reads TGCGCCAGCAGCCAACTAGCGGGGGGTAAACAGTACTTC.

The chain recombines TRBV7-2 with TRBJ2-7; D unclear. Germline assignment: CDR1 SGHTA and CDR2 FQGNSA. V lost 0 bases and J 7 bases, leaving 16 bases between the germline ends. CDR3 length: 15 amino acids. The CDR3 DNA follows: TGTGCCAGCAGCTTAGCGGGCCCTACAGTCCGAGAGCAGTACTTC. It specifies CASSLAGPTVREQYF. Full variable domain (outside the CDR3, taken from reference TRBV7-2 and TRBJ2-7): GAGVSQSPSNKVTEKGKDVELRCDPISGHTALYWYRQSLGQGLEFLIYFQGNSAPDKSGLPSDRFSAERTGGSVSTLTIQRTQQEDSAVYLCASSLAGPTVREQYFGPGTRLTVT.

The chain employs TRBV7-3 and TRBJ2-2; 11 bases align to TRBD2. Germline loops: CDR1 SGHTA, CDR2 FQGTGA. This CDR3 has 19 residues. V was pared by 5 bases and J by 0 bases, with 11 bases of the junction left unmatched. The CDR3 sequence: CASSLLAGDLKTNTGELFF. The DNA for the CDR3 is TGTGCCAGCAGCCTACTAGCGGGGGACTTAAAGACGAACACCGGGGAGCTGTTTTTT.

The chain employs TRBV6-2 or TRBV6-3 and TRBJ2-3; 9 bases fit TRBD1. The trim removed 0 bases at V and 5 bases at J, leaving 6 bases unmatched. There are 16 residues in the CDR3. Germline V gene data show CDR1 as MNHEY and CDR2 as SVGEGT. CDR3 coding DNA: TGTGCCAGCAGTTACTCGCCGGGACAGGGAATAGATACGCAGTATTTT. Protein: CASSYSPGQGIDTQYF.

There are a few counts of this clone. This chain joins TRBV3-1 (or the pseudogene TRBV3-2) and TRBJ2-3; D is perhaps TRBD2 (6 bases). Germline V gives CDR1 LGHDT, CDR2 YNNKEL (reference sequence). Trimming removed 2 bases at V and 4 bases at J, with 19 bases between. The CDR3 has 17 residues. The CDR3 loop reads CASSQQPWRGRADTQYF. The CDR3 region has the DNA TGTGCCAGCAGCCAACAACCTTGGAGGGGTCGTGCAGATACGCAGTATTTT.

The chain recombines TRBV6-2 or TRBV6-3 with TRBJ1-2, with a tentative D call TRBD1 (5 bases). Trimming cost V 2 bases and J 0 bases, with 13 bases left between them. The length of the CDR3 is 16 residues. Germline V gene data show CDR1 as MNHEY and CDR2 as SVGEGT. CDR3 sequence (DNA): TGTGCCAGCAGTTACCAGGGTTTGCCCCCTAACTATGGCTACACCTTC. Translating it yields CASSYQGLPPNYGYTF.

This chain connects TRBV7-9 to TRBJ1-4; TRBD1 aligns across 7 bases. CDR3 length: 16 residues. The V gene end was trimmed by 4 bases and the J gene end by 0 bases; junction bases not matched to a gene: 5. Germline V gene lookup returns CDR1 SEHNR and CDR2 FQNEAQ (reference sequence). The CDR3 nucleotides read TGTGCCAGCAGCTGGGACAGAATTGCAACTAATGAAAAACTGTTTTTT. It codes for CASSWDRIATNEKLFF.

V usage is TRBV7-2 and J usage is TRBJ1-1; 8 bases align to TRBD1. V lost 1 base to trimming and J lost 4 bases; unmatched junction nucleotides: 5. CDR1 SGHTA and CDR2 FQGNSA come from the germline V gene. The CDR3 totals 15 residues. The chain's CDR3 is CASSLVAGGITEAFF. CDR3 in DNA: TGTGCCAGCAGCTTAGTGGCAGGGGGCATCACTGAAGCTTTCTTT.

This chain joins TRBV20-1 and TRBJ2-3; D unclear. The germline V gene has CDR1 DFQATT and CDR2 SNEGSKA (reference sequence). Trimming took off 5 bases at V and 6 bases at J, with 9 bases between the two ends. This CDR3 region has 11 residues. The CDR3 loop reads CSAQTHDTQYF. The CDR3, as DNA: TGCAGTGCTCAGACTCACGATACGCAGTATTTT.

The rearrangement uses TRBV9 and TRBJ1-2; a possible D gene is TRBD1 (5 bases). Trimming stripped 4 bases from V and 7 bases from J, with 11 bases between. Germline V CDR1 and CDR2: SGDLS, YYNGEE. The CDR3 contains 12 residues. CDR3: CASSPQRGGYTF. The CDR3 DNA reads TGTGCCAGCAGCCCCCAAAGGGGTGGCTACACCTTC.

The chain couples TRBV28 to TRBJ1-3, with unresolved D. Between the trimmed V and J ends, which lost 2 bases and 2 bases, there was a span of 10 bases. This CDR3 is 15 amino acids long. CDR1 is MDHEN and CDR2 is SYDVKM in the germline V gene. The CDR3 DNA is TGTGCCAGCAGTTTAGTCACAATCGCTGGAAACACCATATATTTT. Residues: CASSLVTIAGNTIYF.

This chain uses TRBV21-1 with TRBJ2-4; whether TRBD2, the table's D call, matches the DNA was not checked. TRBV21-1 is marked as a pseudogene. The CDR3 totals 16 residues. CDR3 bases: TGTGCCAGCAGTCCCGGGAGACTAAGACGGGAAAACATTCAGTACTTC. Amino acids: CASSPGRLRRENIQYF.

The chain links TRBV7-9 to TRBJ2-3; maybe TRBD2 (6 bases). Germline assignment: CDR1 SEHNR and CDR2 FQNEAQ (reference sequence). There are 15 residues in the CDR3. V lost 7 bases and J lost 5, with 19 bases in between. In nucleotides, the CDR3 is TGTGCCAGCATCCGGGGGAGCCCGGGGAAAGATACGCAGTATTTT. Its protein product is CASIRGSPGKDTQYF.

This chain connects TRBV6-2 or TRBV6-3 to TRBJ1-6; 8 bases align to TRBD1. CDR1 and CDR2 (germline): MNHEY, SVGEGT. V was clipped by 0 bases and J by 9 bases; unmatched bases: 4. The CDR3 has 15 amino acids. The DNA for the CDR3 is TGTGCCAGCAGTTACTCCGGACAGGGAGTTTCACCCCTCCACTTT. Encoded protein: CASSYSGQGVSPLHF.

This clone came up many times. The J gene is TRBJ1-1, the V gene TRBV2; TRBD1 is a possible D gene (6 bases). Trimming took off 4 bases at V and 5 bases at J, with 11 bases between the two ends. The CDR3 has 13 amino acids. Germline V CDR1 and CDR2: SNHLY, FYNNEI. The CDR3 DNA follows: TGTGCCAGCAGTGGTATGAGGGGGACTGAAGCTTTCTTT. Protein product: CASSGMRGTEAFF.

This clone has only one observation. The chain links TRBV20-1 to TRBJ2-1; 10 bases fit TRBD2. The CDR3 contains 13 residues. Per germline, CDR1 DFQATT and CDR2 SNEGSKA (reference sequence). The J segment lost 6 bases and the V segment lost 3 bases, leaving 2 bases of the junction unmatched. CDR3 region: CSASASGGNEQFF. The CDR3 region has the DNA TGCAGTGCTAGTGCTAGCGGGGGCAATGAGCAGTTCTTC.